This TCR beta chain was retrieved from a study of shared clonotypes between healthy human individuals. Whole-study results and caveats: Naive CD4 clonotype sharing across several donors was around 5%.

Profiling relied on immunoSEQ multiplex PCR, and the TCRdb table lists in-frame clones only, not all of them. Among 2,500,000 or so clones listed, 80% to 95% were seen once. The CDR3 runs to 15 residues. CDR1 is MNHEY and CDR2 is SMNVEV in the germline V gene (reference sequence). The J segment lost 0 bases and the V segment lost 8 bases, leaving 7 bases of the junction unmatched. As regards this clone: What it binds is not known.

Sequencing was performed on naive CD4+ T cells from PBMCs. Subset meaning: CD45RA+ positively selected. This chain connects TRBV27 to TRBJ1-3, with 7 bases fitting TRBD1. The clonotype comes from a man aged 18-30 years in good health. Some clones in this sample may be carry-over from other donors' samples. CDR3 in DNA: TGTGCCAGCGTACCTGACAGGGACTCTGGAAACACCATATATTTT. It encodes CASVPDRDSGNTIYF.